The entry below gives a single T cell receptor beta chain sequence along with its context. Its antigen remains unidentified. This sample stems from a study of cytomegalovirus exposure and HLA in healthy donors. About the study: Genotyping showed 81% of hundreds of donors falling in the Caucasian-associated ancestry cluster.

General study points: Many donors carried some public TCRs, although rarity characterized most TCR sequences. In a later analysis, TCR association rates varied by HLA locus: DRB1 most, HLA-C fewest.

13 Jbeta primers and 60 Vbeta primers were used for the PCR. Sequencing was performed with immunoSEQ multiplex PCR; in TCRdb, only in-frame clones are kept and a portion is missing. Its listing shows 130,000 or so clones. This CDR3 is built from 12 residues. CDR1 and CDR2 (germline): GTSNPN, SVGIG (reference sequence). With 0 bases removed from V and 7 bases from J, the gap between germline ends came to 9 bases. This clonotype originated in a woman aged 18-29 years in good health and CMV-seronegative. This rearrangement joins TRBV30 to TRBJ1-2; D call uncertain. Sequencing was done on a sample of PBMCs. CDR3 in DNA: TGTGCCTGGAGTGTCCGTTCAGGTGGCTACACCTTC. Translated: CAWSVRSGGYTF.